The source of this T cell receptor (beta chain) is a study of human T cells and chemical hapten exposure. On the study more broadly: Readings were taken at 6 days from patch tests that had applied 0.01% DPC to the upper back.

This CDR3 contains 14 residues. V was pared by 3 bases and J by 6 bases, with 14 bases between. The germline V gene has CDR1 DFQATT and CDR2 SNEGSKA (reference sequence). Time point specified: patch test 2, 6 weeks after DPC sensitization. Treatment described: therapeutic diphenylcyclopropenone sensitization with weekly scalp DPC. Ahead of each patch test application, blood was drawn. TCRdb passed the RACE reads through MiXCR, listing each CDR3 protein once. The profile shows about 140,000 distinct CDR3 sequences, about 11% of them singletons. This clonotype was seen at least ten times. Its antigen is currently unknown. Study-wide findings and caveats: Against controls, expanded TCRs gave rise to significantly more large CDR3 similarity clusters.

This clonotype was obtained from a woman between 50 and 59 years old with alopecia areata. Some clones in this sample may be carry-over from other donors' samples. The material sequenced was whole blood, taken in connection with sensitization to the hapten diphenylcyclopropenone (DPC). The V call is TRBV20-1, the J call TRBJ2-2, with D possibly matching TRBD2 (6 bases). As DNA, the CDR3 is TGCAGTGCTAGGGTGGGACTCCAATCCGGGGAGCTGTTTTTT. Its translation is CSARVGLQSGELFF.